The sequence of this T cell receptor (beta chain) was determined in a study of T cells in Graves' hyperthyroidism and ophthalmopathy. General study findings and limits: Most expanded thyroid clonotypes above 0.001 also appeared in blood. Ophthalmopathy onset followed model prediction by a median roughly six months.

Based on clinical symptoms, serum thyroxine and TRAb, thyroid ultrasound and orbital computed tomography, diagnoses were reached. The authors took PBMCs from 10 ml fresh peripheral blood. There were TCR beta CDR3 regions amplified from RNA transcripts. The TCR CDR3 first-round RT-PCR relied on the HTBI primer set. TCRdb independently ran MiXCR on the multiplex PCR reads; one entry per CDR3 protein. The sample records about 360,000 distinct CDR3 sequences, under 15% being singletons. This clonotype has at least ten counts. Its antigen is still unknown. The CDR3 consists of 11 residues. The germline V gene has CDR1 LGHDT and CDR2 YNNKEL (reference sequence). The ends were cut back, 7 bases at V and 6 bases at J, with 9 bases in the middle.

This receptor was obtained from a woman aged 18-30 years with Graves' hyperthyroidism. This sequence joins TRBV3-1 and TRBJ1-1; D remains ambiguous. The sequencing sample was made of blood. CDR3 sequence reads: CASKREAEAFF. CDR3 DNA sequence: TGTGCCAGCAAGAGGGAGGCTGAAGCTTTCTTT.